The T cell receptor (beta chain) described here comes from a study of T cell repertoires in ileal Crohn's disease. Germline assignment: CDR1 KGHSH and CDR2 LQKENI. This CDR3 is 14 amino acids long. With 1 base clipped from V and 3 bases from J, the junction kept 2 bases outside the gene matches. The protocol was immunoSEQ multiplex PCR, while the TCRdb copy is restricted to in-frame clones and leaves out a portion. The sample carries about 4,500 clones, about 80% recorded once. The time point was: inflamed ileum from the surgical specimen. Sequencing was carried out using ileal tissue. This TCR was sampled from an adult with Crohn's disease. The chain employs TRBV18 and TRBJ2-7; 8 bases line up with TRBD1. CDR3 in DNA: TGTGCCAGCTCACCACAACAGGGGGTCTACGAGCAGTACTTC. Amino acid sequence: CASSPQQGVYEQYF.